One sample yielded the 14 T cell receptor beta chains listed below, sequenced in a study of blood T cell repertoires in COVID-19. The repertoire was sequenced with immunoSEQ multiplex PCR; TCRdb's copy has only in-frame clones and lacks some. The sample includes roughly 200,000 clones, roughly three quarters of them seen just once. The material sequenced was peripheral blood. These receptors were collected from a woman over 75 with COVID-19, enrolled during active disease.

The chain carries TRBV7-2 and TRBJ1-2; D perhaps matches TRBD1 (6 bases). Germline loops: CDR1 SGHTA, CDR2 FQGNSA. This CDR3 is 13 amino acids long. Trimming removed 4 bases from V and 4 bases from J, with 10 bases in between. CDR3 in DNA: TGTGCCAGCAGCTGGTCGGACAGCTATGGCTACACCTTC. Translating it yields CASSWSDSYGYTF.

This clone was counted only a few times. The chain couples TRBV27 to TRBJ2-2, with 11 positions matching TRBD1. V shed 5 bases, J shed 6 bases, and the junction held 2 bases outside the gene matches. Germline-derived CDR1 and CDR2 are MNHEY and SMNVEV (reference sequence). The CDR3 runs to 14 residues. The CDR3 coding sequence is TGTGCCAGCAGTGTGGGACAGGGGGCCGGGGAGCTGTTTTTT. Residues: CASSVGQGAGELFF.

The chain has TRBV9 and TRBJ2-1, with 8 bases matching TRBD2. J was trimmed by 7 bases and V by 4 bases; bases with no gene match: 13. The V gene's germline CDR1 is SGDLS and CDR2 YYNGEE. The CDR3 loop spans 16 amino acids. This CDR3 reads CASSPKTSAYGNEQFF. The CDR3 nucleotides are TGTGCCAGCAGCCCCAAGACTAGCGCCTATGGGAATGAGCAGTTCTTC.

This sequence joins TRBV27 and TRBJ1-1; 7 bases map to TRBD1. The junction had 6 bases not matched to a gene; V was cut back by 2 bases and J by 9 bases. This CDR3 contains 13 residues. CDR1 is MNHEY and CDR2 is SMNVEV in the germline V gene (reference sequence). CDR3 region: CASSLRQGAQAFF. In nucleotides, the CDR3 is TGTGCCAGCAGTTTACGACAGGGCGCACAAGCTTTCTTT.

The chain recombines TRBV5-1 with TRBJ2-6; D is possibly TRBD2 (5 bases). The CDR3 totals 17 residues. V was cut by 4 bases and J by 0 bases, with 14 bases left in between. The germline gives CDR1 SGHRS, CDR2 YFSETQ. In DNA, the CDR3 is TGCGCCAGCAGCGCACTAGGGAAAGCCTCTGGGGCCAACGTCCTGACTTTC. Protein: CASSALGKASGANVLTF.

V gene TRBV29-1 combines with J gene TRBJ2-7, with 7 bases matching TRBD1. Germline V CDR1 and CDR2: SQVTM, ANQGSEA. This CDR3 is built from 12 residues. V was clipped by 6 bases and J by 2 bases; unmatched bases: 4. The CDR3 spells CSVTTGTYEQYF. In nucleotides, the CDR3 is TGCAGCGTCACGACAGGGACCTACGAGCAGTACTTC.

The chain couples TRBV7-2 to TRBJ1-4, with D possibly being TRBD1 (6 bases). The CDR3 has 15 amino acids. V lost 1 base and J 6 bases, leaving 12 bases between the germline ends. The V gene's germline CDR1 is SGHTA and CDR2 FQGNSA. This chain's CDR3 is CASSLEGQPYEKLFF. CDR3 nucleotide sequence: TGTGCCAGCAGCTTAGAAGGACAGCCCTATGAAAAACTGTTTTTT.

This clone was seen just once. CDR3 in DNA: TGTGCCAGCAAGATAGCGGGAGGGCCAGAGACCCAGTACTTC. Protein sequence: CASKIAGGPETQYF. V gene TRBV28 combines with J gene TRBJ2-5; 11 nucleotides agree with TRBD2. CDR1 is MDHEN, CDR2 SYDVKM, per germline. With 7 bases clipped from V and 4 bases from J, the junction kept 5 bases outside the gene matches. The CDR3 totals 14 residues. Looking up the rest from reference TRBV28 and TRBJ2-5 gives the full variable domain: DVKVTQSSRYLVKRTGEKVFLECVQDMDHENMFWYRQDPGLGLRLIYFSYDVKMKEKGDIPEGYSVSREKKERFSLILESASTNQTSMYLCASKIAGGPETQYFGPGTRLLVL.

CDR3 DNA: TGTGCCAGCAGCCAAGGGCTCGCGGGTGGGACCGGGGAGCTGTTTTTT. The encoded protein is CASSQGLAGGTGELFF. This chain uses TRBV4-2 with TRBJ2-2; D is perhaps TRBD2 (5 bases). The CDR3 is 16 amino acids. Germline V gene data show CDR1 as LGHNA and CDR2 as YNFKEQ. Trimming removed 1 base from V and 5 bases from J, with 14 bases in between.

For the CDR3, the DNA is TGTGCCAGCAGTGAACAGAACACAGATACGCAGTATTTT. Translated, it gives CASSEQNTDTQYF. This chain connects TRBV25-1 to TRBJ2-3; D ambiguous. CDR3 size: 13 residues. V gave up 2 bases and J gave up 2 bases, with 5 bases separating them. Germline CDR1 is MGHDK and CDR2 is SYGVNS.

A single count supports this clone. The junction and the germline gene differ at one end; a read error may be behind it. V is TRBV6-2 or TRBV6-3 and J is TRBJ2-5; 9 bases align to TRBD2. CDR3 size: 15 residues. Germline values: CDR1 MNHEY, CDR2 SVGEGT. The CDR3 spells CASRYSGTSRETQYF. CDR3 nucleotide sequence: TGTGCCAGCAGATACTCCGGGACTAGCAGAGAGACCCAGTACTTC.

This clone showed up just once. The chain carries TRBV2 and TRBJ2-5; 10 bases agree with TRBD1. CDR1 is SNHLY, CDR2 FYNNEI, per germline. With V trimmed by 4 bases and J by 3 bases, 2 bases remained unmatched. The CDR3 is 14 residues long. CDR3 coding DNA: TGTGCCAGCAGTGGACAGGGGGCCAAAGAGACCCAGTACTTC. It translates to CASSGQGAKETQYF. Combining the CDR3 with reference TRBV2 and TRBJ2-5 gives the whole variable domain EPEVTQTPSHQVTQMGQEVILRCVPISNHLYFYWYRQILGQKVEFLVSFYNNEISEKSEIFDDQFSVERPDGSNFTLKIRSTKLEDSAMYFCASSGQGAKETQYFGPGTRLLVL.

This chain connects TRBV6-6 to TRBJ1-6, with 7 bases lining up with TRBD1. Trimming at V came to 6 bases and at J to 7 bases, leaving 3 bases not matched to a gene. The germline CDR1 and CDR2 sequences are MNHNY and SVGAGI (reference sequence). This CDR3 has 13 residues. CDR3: CASRTGQNSPLHF. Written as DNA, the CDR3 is TGTGCCAGCAGGACAGGGCAAAATTCACCCCTCCACTTT.

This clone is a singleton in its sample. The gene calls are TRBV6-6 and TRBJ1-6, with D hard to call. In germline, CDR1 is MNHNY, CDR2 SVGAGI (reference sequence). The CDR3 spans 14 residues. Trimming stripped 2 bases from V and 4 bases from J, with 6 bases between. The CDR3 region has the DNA TGTGCCAGCAGTTACGGCCAGTATAATTCACCCCTCCACTTT. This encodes CASSYGQYNSPLHF.